The TCR beta chain described here comes from a study of T cells after posttransplantation cyclophosphamide. General observations from the study: After PTCy, TRB diversity resembled that of CNI/methotrexate controls. Skin or GI-infiltrating T cells shared few TRB sequences with blood. Donor-recipient repertoire similarity was low at 1-2 months, rising over year one.

The related graft donor's blood sample was taken on the day of bone marrow donation. Ten or more counts support this clone. Its antigen is unidentified. Produced via immunoSEQ multiplex PCR; TCRdb's table is partial and in-frame only. There are tens of thousands of clones in the sample, none observed a single time. Trimming left V 4 bases short and J 7 bases short, with 12 bases between. CDR3 length: 13 residues. Germline loops: CDR1 SGHRS, CDR2 YFSETQ. The sequencing input was PBMCs. The chain couples TRBV5-1 to TRBJ2-1, with a tentative D call TRBD1 (5 bases). The TCR comes from a man aged 25-45 years in good health and a related stem cell transplant donor. CDR3 sequence: CASSLYRSNEQFF. The CDR3 DNA reads as TGCGCCAGCAGCCTCTACAGGAGTAATGAGCAGTTCTTC. Complete variable domain (other parts from reference TRBV5-1 and TRBJ2-1): KAGVTQTPRYLIKTRGQQVTLSCSPISGHRSVSWYQQTPGQGLQFLFEYFSETQRNKGNFPGRFSGRQFSNSRSEMNVSTLELGDSALYLCASSLYRSNEQFFGPGTRLTVL.